This TCR beta chain was recovered during a study of T-cell memory formation after mild COVID-19. Study overall: Largely, the TCR clusters proved donor specific. Study-level findings and limits: CD4/CD8 balance characterized clones contracting day 15 to 85, and CD4+ skew characterized later expanders. In pre-infection memory, a portion of responding clones appeared, which suggested that cross-reactive memory joined.

With constant-segment primers, 5'RACE yielded cDNA libraries of TCR alpha and TCR beta that carried sample barcodes and UMIs. TCRdb redid the calling of the 5' RACE reads with MiXCR, one entry per CDR3 protein. The sample records about 290,000 distinct CDR3 sequences, less than 20% being singletons. CDR1 and CDR2 from the germline V gene are SQVTM and ANQGSEA. Deletions cut 6 bases from V and 0 bases from J, with 12 bases between. The CDR3 sequence is 14 residues long. Turning to this clonotype: Its specificity is not known.

The receptor was isolated from a man younger than 30 who had mild COVID-19 (a few samples of this study predate the infection). Cell type and time point are not known. V gene TRBV29-1 combines with J gene TRBJ1-3; tentatively, D is TRBD1 (5 bases). The sequenced material came from PBMCs or a T cell subset sorted from them (not recorded which). This CDR3 is CSVYDRDSGNTIYF. The CDR3, as DNA: TGCAGCGTGTACGACAGAGACTCTGGAAACACCATATATTTT.